These 19 T cell receptor beta chains came from one sample sequenced in a study of radiation and T cells in renal cell carcinoma. Profiled with immunoSEQ multiplex PCR; TCRdb holds only in-frame clones, not every one. Here the sample spans 80,000 or so clones, 80% to 90% being singletons. Time point denoted: blood 4 weeks post-SBRT, at nephrectomy. Treatment of the sample: 15 Gy SBRT to primary tumor, nephrectomy 4 weeks later. This specimen consisted of blood, obtained from a patient whose treatment included radiotherapy and nephrectomy. These receptor sequences come from a woman between 70 and 85 years old with renal cell carcinoma.

The rearrangement joins TRBV5-6 to TRBJ2-2; 7 bases are shared with TRBD2. Germline CDR1 and CDR2: SGHDT and YYEEEE. V was clipped by 7 bases and J by 1 base; unmatched bases: 4. The CDR3 has 14 amino acids. CDR3 nucleotides: TGTGCCAGCCGTAAGCGGGGGAACACCGGGGAGCTGTTTTTT. This gives the protein CASRKRGNTGELFF.

The chain combines TRBV5-1 with TRBJ1-3; D is unresolved. The V end was cut by 0 bases, the J end by 0 bases, with 10 bases between. This CDR3 has 16 amino acids. Germline CDR1 SGHRS, CDR2 YFSETQ. CDR3 loop: CASSLGGTDSGNTIYF. Written as DNA, the CDR3 is TGCGCCAGCAGCTTGGGTGGCACAGACTCTGGAAACACCATATATTTT.

The chain employs TRBV9 and TRBJ1-2; no definite D call. The CDR3 extends over 14 amino acids. V gave up 5 bases and J gave up 4 bases, with 15 bases separating them. From germline, CDR1 is SGDLS and CDR2 YYNGEE. The CDR3 sequence: CASSADPSSYGYTF. The CDR3 region has the DNA TGTGCCAGCAGTGCCGACCCATCCAGCTATGGCTACACCTTC.

The chain couples TRBV5-4 to TRBJ2-2, with D perhaps matching TRBD2 (6 bases). V lost 4 bases, J lost 4 bases, and 17 bases lay in between. There are 16 residues in the CDR3. CDR1 is SGHNT, CDR2 YYREEE, per germline (reference sequence). The CDR3, as DNA: TGTGCCAGCAGCCCATATGGTGGGGGGAGCACCGGGGAGCTGTTTTTT. It yields the protein CASSPYGGGSTGELFF.

The J gene is TRBJ1-4, the V gene TRBV25-1, with D perhaps TRBD1 (6 bases). The CDR3 runs to 14 residues. V lost 3 bases and J 10 bases, leaving 15 bases between the germline ends. CDR1 and CDR2 (germline): MGHDK, SYGVNS. The CDR3 nucleotides are TGTGCCAGCAGTGACTTACAGGGTAGCCGAAAACTGTTTTTT. This encodes CASSDLQGSRKLFF.

This clone was seen a single time. The genes are TRBV6-4 and TRBJ2-2; 9 nucleotides match TRBD1. This CDR3 is built from 15 residues. Germline-derived CDR1 and CDR2 are MRHNA and SNTAGT. V shed 5 bases, J shed 3 bases, and the junction held 4 bases outside the gene matches. DNA for the CDR3: TGTGCCAGCAGTCAACAGGGGGCGGACACCGGGGAGCTGTTTTTT. Protein sequence: CASSQQGADTGELFF.

V gene TRBV5-1 combines with J gene TRBJ2-7, with D unresolved. Between the trimmed V and J ends, which lost 4 bases and 0 bases, there was a span of 5 bases. The CDR3 has 12 residues. CDR1 and CDR2 from the germline V gene are SGHRS and YFSETQ. The CDR3 here is CASSASSYEQYF. For the CDR3, the DNA is TGCGCCAGCAGCGCCAGCTCCTACGAGCAGTACTTC.

The J gene is TRBJ1-3, the V gene TRBV19; D remains unclear. The CDR3 sequence is 15 residues long. Germline values: CDR1 LNHDA, CDR2 SQIVND (reference sequence). V lost 5 bases to trimming and J lost 0 bases, with 11 bases between them. This chain's CDR3 is CASSRAGSSGNTIYF. The CDR3 bases are TGTGCCAGTAGTCGAGCGGGTTCCTCTGGAAACACCATATATTTT.

The chain combines TRBV10-3 with TRBJ1-5; tentative D call: TRBD1 (6 bases). V was shortened by 3 bases and J by 7 bases, with 10 bases between the two germline ends. Germline CDR1 and CDR2: ENHRY and SYGVKD. The CDR3 contains 13 residues. The DNA for the CDR3 is TGTGCCATCAGTGACCAGGGGCACCAGCCCCAGCATTTT. It is translated as CAISDQGHQPQHF.

The rearrangement uses TRBV28 and TRBJ1-6, with no clear D. V shed 1 base and J shed 0 bases, with 7 bases lying between them. The CDR3 spans 16 residues. Germline CDR1 and CDR2: MDHEN and SYDVKM. The CDR3 reads CASSLYRSSYNSPLHF. CDR3 sequence (DNA): TGTGCCAGCAGTTTATACAGAAGCTCCTATAATTCACCCCTCCACTTT.

This clone was seen a few times. This sample also contains other DNA sequences that code for the same CDR3. This chain links TRBV5-1 with TRBJ1-1; D unclear. With 0 bases removed from V and 1 base from J, the gap between germline ends came to 4 bases. CDR1 is SGHRS, CDR2 YFSETQ, per germline. This CDR3 contains 13 residues. The CDR3 DNA reads as TGCGCCAGCAGCTTGGGTTCGAACACTGAAGCTTTCTTT. This sequence encodes CASSLGSNTEAFF.

The rearrangement links TRBV9 to TRBJ2-2; D not certain. The germline gives CDR1 SGDLS, CDR2 YYNGEE. V lost 0 bases and J 2 bases, leaving 5 bases between the germline ends. The CDR3 runs to 14 residues. CDR3 sequence: CASSVAPNTGELFF. The CDR3 DNA reads TGTGCCAGCAGCGTAGCGCCTAACACCGGGGAGCTGTTTTTT. Using reference TRBV9 and TRBJ2-2 for the parts outside the CDR3, the full variable domain is DSGVTQTPKHLITATGQRVTLRCSPRSGDLSVYWYQQSLDQGLQFLIQYYNGEERAKGNILERFSAQQFPDLHSELNLSSLELGDSALYFCASSVAPNTGELFFGEGSRLTVL.

Here the CDR3 reads CAWSIGAGHGYTF. As DNA, the CDR3 is TGTGCCTGGTCCATTGGGGCGGGGCATGGCTACACCTTC. V and J are TRBV30 and TRBJ1-2; TRBD1 is a possible D gene (5 bases). The germline V gene encodes CDR1 GTSNPN and CDR2 SVGIG (reference sequence). V lost 5 bases and J 6 bases, leaving 16 bases between the germline ends. CDR3 size: 13 residues.

The chain links TRBV7-9 to TRBJ1-1, with 8 bases aligning to TRBD1. The CDR3 spans 15 residues. With 5 bases clipped from V and 3 bases from J, the junction kept 8 bases outside the gene matches. Looked up from germline, CDR1 is SEHNR and CDR2 is FQNEAQ (reference sequence). In DNA form, the CDR3 reads TGTGCCAGCAGCGCCGACAGGGGTCCTCACACTGAAGCTTTCTTT. Translation gives CASSADRGPHTEAFF.

The chain couples TRBV5-4 to TRBJ2-3; 7 bases agree with TRBD1. The CDR3 loop spans 15 amino acids. The junction had 7 bases not matched to a gene; V was cut back by 4 bases and J by 2 bases. Germline V lookup: CDR1 SGHNT, CDR2 YYREEE (reference sequence). The CDR3 protein is CASSLAGTATDTQYF. In nucleotides, the CDR3 is TGTGCCAGCAGCCTAGCCGGGACAGCCACAGATACGCAGTATTTT.

V is TRBV7-9 and J is TRBJ2-7; possibly TRBD2 for D (6 bases). CDR1 is SEHNR and CDR2 is FQNEAQ in the germline V gene (reference sequence). This CDR3 comprises 15 residues. The ends were cut back, 2 bases at V and 5 bases at J, with 16 bases in the middle. CDR3 amino acids: CASSLSGGGGHEQYF. The DNA of the CDR3 is TGTGCCAGCAGCTTAAGTGGGGGAGGTGGACACGAGCAGTACTTC.

As for this clone: Other DNA variants within this sample encode the same CDR3. The J gene is TRBJ1-1, the V gene TRBV5-1, with D perhaps TRBD1 (6 bases). In germline, CDR1 is SGHRS, CDR2 YFSETQ. The CDR3 extends over 14 amino acids. V lost 4 bases and J lost 1, with 11 bases in between. The CDR3 protein is CASSGGQKNTEAFF. The CDR3 bases are TGCGCCAGCAGCGGGGGACAAAAGAACACTGAAGCTTTCTTT.

This clone was counted between two and nine times. The genes are TRBV11-3 and TRBJ2-2; D gene uncertain. This CDR3 is 14 amino acids long. V shed 2 bases and J shed 4 bases, with 8 bases lying between them. Germline assignment: CDR1 SGHNT and CDR2 YENEEA. In DNA, the CDR3 is TGTGCCAGCAGCTTAATGGTCCTCACCGGGGAGCTGTTTTTT. The encoded protein is CASSLMVLTGELFF.

The gene calls are TRBV2 and TRBJ2-7, with 8 bases identical to TRBD1. The CDR3 extends over 13 amino acids. V lost 7 bases and J lost 7; bases outside the gene matches: 9. CDR1 is SNHLY and CDR2 is FYNNEI in the germline V gene. The CDR3 DNA is TGTGCCAGCATCGAGGACAGGGTGGTTGAGCAGTACTTC. This translates into CASIEDRVVEQYF.